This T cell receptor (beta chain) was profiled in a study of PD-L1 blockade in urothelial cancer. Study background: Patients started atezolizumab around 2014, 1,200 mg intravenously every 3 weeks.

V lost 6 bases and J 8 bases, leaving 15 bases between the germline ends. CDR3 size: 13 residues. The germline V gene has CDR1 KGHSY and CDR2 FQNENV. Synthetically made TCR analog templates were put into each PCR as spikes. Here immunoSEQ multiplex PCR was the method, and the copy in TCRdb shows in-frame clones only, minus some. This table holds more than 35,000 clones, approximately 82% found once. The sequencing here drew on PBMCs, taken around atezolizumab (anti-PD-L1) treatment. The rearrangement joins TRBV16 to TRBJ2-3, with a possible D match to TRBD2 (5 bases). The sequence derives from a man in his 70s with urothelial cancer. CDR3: CASRGGREGTQYF. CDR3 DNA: TGTGCCAGCAGAGGAGGACGAGAGGGTACGCAGTATTTT.